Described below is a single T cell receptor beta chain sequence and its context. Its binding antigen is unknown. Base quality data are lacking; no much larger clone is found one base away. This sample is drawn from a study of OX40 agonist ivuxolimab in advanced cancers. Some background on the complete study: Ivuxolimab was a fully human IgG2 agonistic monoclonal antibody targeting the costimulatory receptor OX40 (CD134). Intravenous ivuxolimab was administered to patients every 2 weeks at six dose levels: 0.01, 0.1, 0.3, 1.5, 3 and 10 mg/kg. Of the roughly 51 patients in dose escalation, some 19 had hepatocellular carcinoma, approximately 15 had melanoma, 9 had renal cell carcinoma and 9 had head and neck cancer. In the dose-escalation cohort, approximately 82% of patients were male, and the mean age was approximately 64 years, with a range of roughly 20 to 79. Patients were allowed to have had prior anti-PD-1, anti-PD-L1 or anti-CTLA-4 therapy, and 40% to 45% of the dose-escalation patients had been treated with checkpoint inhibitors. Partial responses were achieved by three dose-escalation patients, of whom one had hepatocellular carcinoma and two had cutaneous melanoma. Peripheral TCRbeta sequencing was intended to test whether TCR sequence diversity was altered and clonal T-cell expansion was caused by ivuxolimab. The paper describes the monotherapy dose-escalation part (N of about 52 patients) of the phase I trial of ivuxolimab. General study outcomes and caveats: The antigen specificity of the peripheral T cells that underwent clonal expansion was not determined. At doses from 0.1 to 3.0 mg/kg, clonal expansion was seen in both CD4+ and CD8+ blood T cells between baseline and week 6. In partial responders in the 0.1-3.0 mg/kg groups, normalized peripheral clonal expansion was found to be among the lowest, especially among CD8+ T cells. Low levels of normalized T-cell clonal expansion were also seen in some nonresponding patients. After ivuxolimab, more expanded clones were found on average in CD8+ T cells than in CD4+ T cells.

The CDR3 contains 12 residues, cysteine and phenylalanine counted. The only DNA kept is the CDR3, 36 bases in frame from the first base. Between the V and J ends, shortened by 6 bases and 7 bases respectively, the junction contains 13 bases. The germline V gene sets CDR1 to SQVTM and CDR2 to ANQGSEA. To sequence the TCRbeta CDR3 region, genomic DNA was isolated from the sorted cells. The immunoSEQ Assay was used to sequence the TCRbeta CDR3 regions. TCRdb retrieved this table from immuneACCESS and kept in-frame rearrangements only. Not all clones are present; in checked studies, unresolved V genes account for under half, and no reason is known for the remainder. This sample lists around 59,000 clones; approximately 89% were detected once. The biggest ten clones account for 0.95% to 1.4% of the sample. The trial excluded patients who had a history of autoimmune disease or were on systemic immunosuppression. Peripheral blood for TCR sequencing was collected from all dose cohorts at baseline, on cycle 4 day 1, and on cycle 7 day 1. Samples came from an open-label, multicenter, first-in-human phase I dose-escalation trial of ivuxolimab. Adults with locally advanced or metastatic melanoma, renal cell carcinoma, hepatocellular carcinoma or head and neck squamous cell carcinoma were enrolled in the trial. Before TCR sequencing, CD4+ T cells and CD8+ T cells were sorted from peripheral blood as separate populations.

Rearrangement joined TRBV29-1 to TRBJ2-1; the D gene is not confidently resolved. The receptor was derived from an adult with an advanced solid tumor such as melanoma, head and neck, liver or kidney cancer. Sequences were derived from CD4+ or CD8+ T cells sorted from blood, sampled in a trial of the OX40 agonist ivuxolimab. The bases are TGCAGCGTGACGCGGCCGCGTAATGAGCAGTTCTTC. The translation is CSVTRPRNEQFF.